These 11 T cell receptor beta chains were all obtained from the same sample, sequenced in a study of cytomegalovirus exposure and HLA in healthy donors. PCR involved 60 Vbeta and 13 Jbeta primers. Clones were read by immunoSEQ multiplex PCR, and TCRdb kept only the in-frame ones, dropping some. The data show 90,000 to 150,000 clones, 74% seen once. The specimen sequenced was PBMCs. These TCRs come from a human donor in good health.

The chain joins TRBV10-3 to TRBJ2-7; TRBD1 might be the D (6 bases). Trimming took off 5 bases at V and 3 bases at J, with 8 bases between the two ends. This CDR3 has 12 amino acids. Per the germline V gene, CDR1 is ENHRY and CDR2 is SYGVKD. Here the CDR3 reads CAISPDSYEQYF. CDR3 DNA sequence: TGTGCCATCAGTCCGGACAGCTACGAGCAGTACTTC.

The rearrangement joins TRBV30 to TRBJ2-2; D is uncertain. Between the trimmed V and J ends, which lost 1 base and 4 bases, there was a span of 13 bases. CDR1 GTSNPN and CDR2 SVGIG come from the germline V gene (reference sequence). The CDR3 is 15 amino acids. The CDR3 reads CAWSASNIGTGELFF. CDR3 sequence (DNA): TGTGCCTGGAGTGCCAGTAATATTGGCACCGGGGAGCTGTTTTTT.

The chain links TRBV5-5 to TRBJ2-7, with 8 positions matching TRBD1. This CDR3 spans 15 amino acids. Unmatched junction bases numbered 5, after V lost 2 bases and J lost 1 base. The germline V gene has CDR1 SGHKS and CDR2 YYEKEE (reference sequence). The CDR3 loop reads CASSFNTGGSYEQYF. Here the CDR3 DNA reads TGTGCCAGCAGCTTTAATACAGGGGGATCCTACGAGCAGTACTTC. The variable domain in full, completed from reference TRBV5-5 and TRBJ2-7, reads DAGVTQSPTHLIKTRGQQVTLRCSPISGHKSVSWYQQVLGQGPQFIFQYYEKEERGRGNFPDRFSARQFPNYSSELNVNALLLGDSALYLCASSFNTGGSYEQYFGPGTRLTVT.

The count of this clone is one. The genes are TRBV6-1 and TRBJ2-2, with TRBD1 matching 9 bases. This CDR3 has 16 amino acids. Trimming at V came to 4 bases and at J to 6 bases, leaving 9 bases not matched to a gene. The germline V gene has CDR1 MNHNS and CDR2 SASEGT. The chain's CDR3 is CASSGTRDRVSGELFF. CDR3 nucleotides: TGTGCCAGCAGTGGCACCCGGGACAGGGTGTCCGGGGAGCTGTTTTTT.

The chain recombines TRBV28 with TRBJ2-7, with D possibly matching TRBD1 (5 bases). This CDR3 is built from 12 residues. Germline CDR1 MDHEN, CDR2 SYDVKM. The V end lost 5 bases, the J end lost 2 bases, and 7 bases lay between the germline ends. CDR3 sequence: CASSVTAYEQYF. The CDR3 bases are TGTGCCAGCAGTGTGACAGCCTACGAGCAGTACTTC.

This clone has just a few counts. The chain links TRBV18 to TRBJ1-3; TRBD1 aligns across 7 bases. With 7 bases clipped from V and 0 bases from J, the junction kept 6 bases outside the gene matches. The CDR3 is made up of 15 amino acids. CDR1 is KGHSH and CDR2 is LQKENI in the germline V gene. DNA of the CDR3: TGTGCCAGCTTCACCAGGGGGAGCTCTGGAAACACCATATATTTT. Residues: CASFTRGSSGNTIYF. The full variable domain, rest sourced from reference TRBV18 and TRBJ1-3, is NAGVMQNPRHLVRRRGQEARLRCSPMKGHSHVYWYRQLPEEGLKFMVYLQKENIIDESGMPKERFSAEFPKEGPSILRIQQVVRGDSAAYFCASFTRGSSGNTIYFGEGSWLTVV.

The chain employs TRBV7-2 and TRBJ2-1; D is ambiguous. Trimming took off 5 bases at V and 15 bases at J, with 17 bases between the two ends. This CDR3 has 12 amino acids. In germline, CDR1 is SGHTA, CDR2 FQGNSA. In DNA form, the CDR3 reads TGTGCCAGCAGCCCGACTCCCAACTTGGGGTTCTTC. Its translation: CASSPTPNLGFF.

The J gene is TRBJ1-4, the V gene TRBV14; 8 positions agree with TRBD1. From germline, CDR1 is SGHDN and CDR2 FVKESK. The CDR3 length is 14 residues. The J segment lost 7 bases and the V segment lost 4 bases, leaving 5 bases of the junction unmatched. The CDR3 reads CASSRRQGSEKLFF. CDR3 nucleotides: TGTGCCAGCAGCCGCCGACAGGGGAGTGAAAAACTGTTTTTT. The whole variable domain, filled in from reference TRBV14 and TRBJ1-4, reads EAGVTQFPSHSVIEKGQTVTLRCDPISGHDNLYWYRRVMGKEIKFLLHFVKESKQDESGMPNNRFLAERTGGTYSTLKVQPAELEDSGVYFCASSRRQGSEKLFFGSGTQLSVL.

The count of this clone is one. The chain joins TRBV7-9 to TRBJ2-7; 8 nucleotides line up with TRBD2. The CDR3 has 15 residues. J gave up 2 bases and V 1 base, and 4 bases lay outside the gene matches. Germline V gene data show CDR1 as SEHNR and CDR2 as FQNEAQ (reference sequence). The CDR3 is CASSLEGTRTYEQYF. The CDR3 nucleotides read TGTGCCAGCAGCTTAGAGGGGACTAGAACCTACGAGCAGTACTTC.

The V gene is TRBV6-6, the J gene TRBJ2-7; TRBD2 matches 7 bases. This CDR3 has 11 residues. The ends lost 7 bases at V and 3 bases at J; junction bases unmatched: 0. Germline lookup yields CDR1 MNHNY and CDR2 SVGAGI (reference sequence). The DNA for the CDR3 is TGTGCCAGCACGGGGGGCTACGAGCAGTACTTC. Translation gives CASTGGYEQYF.

This chain joins TRBV6-5 and TRBJ1-5, with D maybe TRBD1 (5 bases). The CDR3 extends over 13 amino acids. Trimming pared 9 bases from V and 7 bases from J, leaving 16 bases between. Germline V lookup: CDR1 MNHEY, CDR2 SVGAGI. The CDR3 DNA reads as TGTGCCAGTAAGACTGGGGGGGGACAGCCCCAGCATTTT. This gives the protein CASKTGGGQPQHF.